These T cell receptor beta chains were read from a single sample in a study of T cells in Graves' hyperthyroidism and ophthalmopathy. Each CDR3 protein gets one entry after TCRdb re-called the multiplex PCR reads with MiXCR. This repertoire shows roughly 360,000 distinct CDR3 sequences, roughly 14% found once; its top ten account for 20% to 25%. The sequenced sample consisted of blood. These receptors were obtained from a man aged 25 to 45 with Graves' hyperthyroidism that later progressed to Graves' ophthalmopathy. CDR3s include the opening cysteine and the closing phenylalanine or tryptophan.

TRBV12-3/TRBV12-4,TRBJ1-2,CASRGRNYGYTF
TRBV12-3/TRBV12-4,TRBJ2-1,CASTPLLAGSYNEQFF
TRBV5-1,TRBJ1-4,CASSLDAGPTNEKLFF
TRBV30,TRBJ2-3,CAWSSTGNTQYF
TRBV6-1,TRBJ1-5,CASSVIYSNQPQHF
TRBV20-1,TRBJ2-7,CSASSGPGASYEQYF
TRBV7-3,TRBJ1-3,CASNGSFSGNTIYF
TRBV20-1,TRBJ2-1,CSAPNQGTQFF
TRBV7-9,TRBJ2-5,CASSHRTGGRETQYF
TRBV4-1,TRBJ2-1,CASSQTLSSGGGEQFF
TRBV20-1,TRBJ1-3,CSARWWGPLSGNTIYF
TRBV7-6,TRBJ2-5,CASSLNLRETQYF
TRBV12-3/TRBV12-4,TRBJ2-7,CASRGVKGQYF
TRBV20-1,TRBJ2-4,CSASSPVSGSKNIQYF
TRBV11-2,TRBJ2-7,CASRRKFGYEQYF
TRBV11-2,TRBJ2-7,CASSLVSANPYEQYF
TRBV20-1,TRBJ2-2,CSAPLASGELFF
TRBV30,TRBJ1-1,CAWSAFRGEAFF
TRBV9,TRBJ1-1,CASSVVGTPNTEAFF
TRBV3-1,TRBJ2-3,CASTPGFSADTQYF
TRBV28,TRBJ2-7,CASNTPGQGPYEQYF
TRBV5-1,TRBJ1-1,CASSPRQGANTEAFF